These 10 T cell receptor beta chains originate from one sample sequenced in a study of T cell responses to AZD1222 COVID-19 vaccine. Repertoires were generated with immunoSEQ multiplex PCR, while TCRdb's copy carries only in-frame clones and drops some. Among 95,000 to 150,000 clones, 85% to 90% were seen once, and the ten largest hold about 3.7%. The sample in question was peripheral blood, obtained on day 0 of AZD1222 vaccination. The origin of the receptors is an adult in good health.

CDR3 amino acids: CASSSPTVAGPEAFF. The CDR3, as DNA: TGTGCCAGCAGTTCCCCGACGGTGGCTGGCCCTGAAGCTTTCTTT. This chain links TRBV28 with TRBJ1-1; D is uncertain. V lost 4 bases and J 6 bases, leaving 18 bases between the germline ends. The CDR3 contains 15 residues. Germline V gene sequence: CDR1 MDHEN, CDR2 SYDVKM.

V and J are TRBV29-1 and TRBJ1-1, with 8 bases aligning to TRBD1. The V gene's germline CDR1 is SQVTM and CDR2 ANQGSEA. CDR3 length: 14 amino acids. CDR3 amino acids: CSADRGPLNTEAFF. The CDR3 DNA reads TGCAGTGCCGACAGGGGCCCTCTGAACACTGAAGCTTTCTTT.

The chain uses TRBV5-5 and TRBJ1-1; TRBD1 might be the D (6 bases). This CDR3 has 15 residues. From germline, CDR1 is SGHKS and CDR2 YYEKEE (reference sequence). The V and J ends lost 4 bases and 6 bases respectively, with 19 bases between them. CDR3 residues: CASSPDREIGAEAFF. CDR3 DNA: TGTGCCAGCAGCCCGGACAGAGAAATAGGCGCTGAAGCTTTCTTT.

This chain connects TRBV20-1 to TRBJ1-2; D not resolved. The CDR3 is 11 residues long. Trimming stripped 2 bases from V and 6 bases from J, with 7 bases between. Germline V gives CDR1 DFQATT, CDR2 SNEGSKA (reference sequence). This chain's CDR3 is CSARPHDGYTF. In DNA form, the CDR3 reads TGCAGTGCTAGACCTCACGATGGCTACACCTTC.

V usage is TRBV5-1 and J usage is TRBJ2-2; 9 bases align to TRBD1. This CDR3 spans 15 amino acids. V shed 4 bases and J 7 bases; nucleotides not matched to a gene: 8. The V gene's germline CDR1 is SGHRS and CDR2 YFSETQ. The CDR3 is CASSTGGFNGGELFF. DNA of the CDR3: TGCGCCAGCAGCACAGGGGGCTTTAACGGCGGGGAGCTGTTTTTT. Full variable domain (rest looked up from reference TRBV5-1 and TRBJ2-2): KAGVTQTPRYLIKTRGQQVTLSCSPISGHRSVSWYQQTPGQGLQFLFEYFSETQRNKGNFPGRFSGRQFSNSRSEMNVSTLELGDSALYLCASSTGGFNGGELFFGEGSRLTVL.

The chain employs TRBV5-6 and TRBJ1-2; D gene unclear. This CDR3 comprises 15 residues. CDR1 is SGHDT and CDR2 is YYEEEE in the germline V gene. V lost 0 bases to trimming and J lost 0 bases, with 9 bases between them. The CDR3 DNA reads TGTGCCAGCAGCTTGGACTGGGATTCTAACTATGGCTACACCTTC. It yields the protein CASSLDWDSNYGYTF.

V gene TRBV18 combines with J gene TRBJ1-1; 9 nucleotides align to TRBD1. Germline V gene lookup returns CDR1 KGHSH and CDR2 LQKENI. V shed 4 bases, J shed 1 base, and the junction held 4 bases outside the gene matches. The CDR3 contains 15 residues. The CDR3 loop reads CASSHRDRENTEAFF. The CDR3 DNA sequence: TGTGCCAGCTCACACCGGGACAGGGAGAACACTGAAGCTTTCTTT.

The chain is built from TRBV21-1 and TRBJ2-7. TRBV21-1 constitutes a pseudogene. CDR3 length: 17 residues. CDR3 amino acids: CASSKTGLRTNEYEQYF. CDR3 sequence (DNA): TGTGCCAGCAGCAAAACGGGCCTGAGGACCAACGAATACGAGCAGTACTTC.

The rearrangement joins TRBV5-8 to TRBJ2-2; D is undetermined. V dropped 1 base and J dropped 6 bases, with 10 bases sitting between them. The germline V gene has CDR1 SGHTS and CDR2 YDEGEE. The CDR3 loop spans 14 amino acids. The CDR3: CASSLMYRAGELFF. In DNA, the CDR3 is TGTGCCAGCAGCTTGATGTACAGAGCCGGGGAGCTGTTTTTT. Complete variable domain (other parts from reference TRBV5-8 and TRBJ2-2): EAGVTQSPTHLIKTRGQQATLRCSPISGHTSVYWYQQALGLGLQFLLWYDEGEERNRGNFPPRFSGRQFPNYSSELNVNALELEDSALYLCASSLMYRAGELFFGEGSRLTVL.

The rearrangement joins TRBV5-1 to TRBJ2-3; D not certain. The CDR3 covers 11 residues. Germline values: CDR1 SGHRS, CDR2 YFSETQ. V was trimmed by 5 bases and J by 4 bases, leaving 5 bases between them. The CDR3 here is CASRLADTQYF. The CDR3 DNA follows: TGCGCCAGCAGGCTGGCAGATACGCAGTATTTT.